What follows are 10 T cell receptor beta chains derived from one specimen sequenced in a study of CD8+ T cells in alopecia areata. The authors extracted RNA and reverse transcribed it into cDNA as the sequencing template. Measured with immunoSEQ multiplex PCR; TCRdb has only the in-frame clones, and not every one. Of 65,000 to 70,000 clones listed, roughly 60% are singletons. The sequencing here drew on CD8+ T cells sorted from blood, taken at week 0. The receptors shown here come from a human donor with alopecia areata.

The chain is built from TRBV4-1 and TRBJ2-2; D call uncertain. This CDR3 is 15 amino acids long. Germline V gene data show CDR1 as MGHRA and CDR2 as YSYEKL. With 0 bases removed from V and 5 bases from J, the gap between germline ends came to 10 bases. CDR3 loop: CASSQEAPATGELFF. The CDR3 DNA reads TGCGCCAGCAGCCAAGAGGCTCCTGCGACCGGGGAGCTGTTTTTT.

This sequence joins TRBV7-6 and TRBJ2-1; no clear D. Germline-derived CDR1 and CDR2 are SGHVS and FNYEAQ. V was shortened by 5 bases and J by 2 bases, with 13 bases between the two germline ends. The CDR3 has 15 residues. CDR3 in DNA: TGTGCCAGCAGCCTCGAAGCAAACACCTACAATGAGCAGTTCTTC. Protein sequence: CASSLEANTYNEQFF. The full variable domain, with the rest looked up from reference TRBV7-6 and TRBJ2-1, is GAGVSQSPRYKVTKRGQDVALRCDPISGHVSLYWYRQALGQGPEFLTYFNYEAQQDKSGLPNDRFSAERPEGSISTLTIQRTEQRDSAMYRCASSLEANTYNEQFFGPGTRLTVL.

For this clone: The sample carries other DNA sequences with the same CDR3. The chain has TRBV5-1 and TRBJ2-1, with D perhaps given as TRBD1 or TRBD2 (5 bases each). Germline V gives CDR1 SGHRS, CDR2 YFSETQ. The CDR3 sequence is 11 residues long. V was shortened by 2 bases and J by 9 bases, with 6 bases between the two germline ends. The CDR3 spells CASSFGGEQFF. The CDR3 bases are TGCGCCAGCAGCTTTGGGGGTGAGCAGTTCTTC.

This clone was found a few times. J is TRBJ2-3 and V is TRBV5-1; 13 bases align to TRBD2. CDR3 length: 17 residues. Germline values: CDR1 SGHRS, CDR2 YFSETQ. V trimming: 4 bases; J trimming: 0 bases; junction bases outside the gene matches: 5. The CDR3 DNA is TGCGCCAGCAGCCATGGACTAGCGGGGGAAAGCACAGATACGCAGTATTTT. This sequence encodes CASSHGLAGESTDTQYF.

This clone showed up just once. The CDR3 region has the DNA TGTGCCAGCAGCGTGGGTGACGCTAACTATGGCTACACCTTC. This encodes CASSVGDANYGYTF. The rearrangement joins TRBV9 to TRBJ1-2; no clear D. V lost 2 bases, J lost 0 bases, and 8 bases lay in between. The CDR3 length is 14 residues. Germline CDR1 SGDLS, CDR2 YYNGEE.

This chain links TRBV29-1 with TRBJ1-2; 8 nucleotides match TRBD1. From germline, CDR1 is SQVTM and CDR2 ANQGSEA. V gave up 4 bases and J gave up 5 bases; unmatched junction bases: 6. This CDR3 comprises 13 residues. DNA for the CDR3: TGCAGCGTTGTGTCAGGGGGCGAGTATGGCTACACCTTC. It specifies CSVVSGGEYGYTF.

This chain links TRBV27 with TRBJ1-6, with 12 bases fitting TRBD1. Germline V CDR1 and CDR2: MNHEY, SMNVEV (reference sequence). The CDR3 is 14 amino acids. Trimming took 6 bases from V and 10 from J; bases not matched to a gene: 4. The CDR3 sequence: CASRPGQGASPLHF. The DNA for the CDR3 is TGTGCCAGCAGGCCGGGACAGGGGGCGTCACCCCTCCACTTT.

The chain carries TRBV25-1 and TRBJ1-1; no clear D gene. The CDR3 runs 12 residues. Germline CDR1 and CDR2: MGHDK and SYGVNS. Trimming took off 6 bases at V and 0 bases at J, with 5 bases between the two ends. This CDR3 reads CASRGMNTEAFF. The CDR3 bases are TGTGCCAGCAGGGGCATGAACACTGAAGCTTTCTTT.

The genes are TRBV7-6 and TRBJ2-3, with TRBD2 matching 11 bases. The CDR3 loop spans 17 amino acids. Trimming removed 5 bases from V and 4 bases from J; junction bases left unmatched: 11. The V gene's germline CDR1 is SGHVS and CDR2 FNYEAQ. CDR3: CASSREVAGGPADTQYF. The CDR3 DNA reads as TGTGCCAGCAGCCGCGAGGTAGCGGGGGGGCCGGCAGATACGCAGTATTTT.

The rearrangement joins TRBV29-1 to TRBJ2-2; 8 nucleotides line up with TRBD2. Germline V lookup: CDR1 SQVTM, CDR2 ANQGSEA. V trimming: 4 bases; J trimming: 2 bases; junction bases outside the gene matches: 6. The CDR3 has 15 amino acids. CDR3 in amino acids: CSVAFSGVNTGELFF. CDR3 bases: TGCAGCGTTGCATTTAGCGGGGTTAACACCGGGGAGCTGTTTTTT.